This T cell receptor beta chain stems from a study of radiotherapy plus CTLA-4 blockade in lung cancer. This clone was seen a few times. CDR1 and CDR2 (germline): SGHTA, FQGNSA. The length of the CDR3 is 18 residues. V trimming: 3 bases; J trimming: 0 bases; junction bases outside the gene matches: 13. The protocol was immunoSEQ multiplex PCR, while the TCRdb copy is restricted to in-frame clones and leaves out a portion. The repertoire holds around 77,000 clones, under 75% seen once, with more than 7.5% in the top ten. The clonotype originates from a human donor with non-small cell lung cancer whose response to radiotherapy plus ipilimumab could not be evaluated. This chain links TRBV7-2 with TRBJ2-7, with 8 bases fitting TRBD2. This sample comprised peripheral blood, obtained from a patient treated with radiotherapy plus ipilimumab. CDR3 in amino acids: CASSFGGGSGGSSYEQYF. CDR3 bases: TGTGCCAGCAGCTTTGGGGGGGGGAGCGGGGGAAGCTCCTACGAGCAGTACTTC.